These 21 T cell receptor beta chains came from one sample sequenced in a study of CD8+ T cells in alopecia areata. Following extraction, RNA underwent reverse transcription to cDNA, which served as the sequencing template. Only in-frame clones appear in the TCRdb table, and some are missing; sequencing was by immunoSEQ multiplex PCR. The repertoire holds roughly 250,000 clones, 67% seen once, with 1.2% in the top ten. Source: CD4+ T cells sorted from blood, taken at week 0. These receptors were taken from a human donor with alopecia areata.

The chain combines TRBV5-4 with TRBJ2-3; 11 bases align to TRBD1. V was clipped by 10 bases and J by 5 bases; unmatched bases: 3. The CDR3 spans 12 residues. Germline V gene data show CDR1 as SGHNT and CDR2 as YYREEE (reference sequence). The chain's CDR3 is CAQGTGGDTQYF. CDR3 nucleotides: TGTGCCCAGGGGACAGGGGGAGATACGCAGTATTTT.

Note on this clone: At the DNA level, this CDR3 is encoded by other sequences in the same sample as well. The V and J genes are TRBV30 and TRBJ1-5; D may be TRBD1 (6 bases). The CDR3 length is 13 residues. Germline V gives CDR1 GTSNPN, CDR2 SVGIG (reference sequence). Between the trimmed V and J ends, which lost 1 base and 7 bases, there was a span of 11 bases. CDR3 in amino acids: CAWSGSGDQPQHF. In DNA, the CDR3 is TGTGCCTGGAGTGGTTCAGGGGACCAGCCCCAGCATTTT.

The chain couples TRBV19 to TRBJ1-6; 9 bases align to TRBD1. CDR3 size: 18 residues. The V gene's germline CDR1 is LNHDA and CDR2 SQIVND (reference sequence). V lost 3 bases to trimming and J lost 9 bases; unmatched junction nucleotides: 15. This CDR3 is CASSIVFPGQGRGSPLHF. The CDR3 region has the DNA TGTGCCAGTAGTATTGTATTCCCGGGACAGGGCCGGGGTTCACCCCTCCACTTT.

In this sample, this clone turned up a few times. The chain combines TRBV29-1 with TRBJ2-5, with D tentatively TRBD1 (8 bases). Germline CDR1 reads SQVTM; CDR2 reads ANQGSEA. This CDR3 contains 16 residues. V lost 7 bases and J 1 base, leaving 22 bases between the germline ends. The CDR3 loop reads CSALATGGGSQETQYF. In DNA form, the CDR3 reads TGCAGCGCCCTCGCTACAGGGGGGGGGTCCCAAGAGACCCAGTACTTC.

The table lists this clone with a few counts. V gene TRBV5-6 combines with J gene TRBJ2-1, with 8 bases matching TRBD1. The CDR3 is 16 amino acids. Looked up from germline, CDR1 is SGHDT and CDR2 is YYEEEE. Trimming removed 4 bases from V and 1 base from J; junction bases left unmatched: 7. The DNA of the CDR3 is TGTGCCAGCAGCCGTCGACAGGGGAGGTCCTACAATGAGCAGTTCTTC. Translated, it gives CASSRRQGRSYNEQFF.

This chain links TRBV19 with TRBJ2-7, with D tentatively TRBD1 or TRBD2 (5 bases each). This CDR3 region has 13 residues. Germline CDR1 and CDR2: LNHDA and SQIVND (reference sequence). V lost 4 bases to trimming and J lost 2 bases, with 9 bases between them. The CDR3 DNA reads as TGTGCCAGTAGTAGAGGGACGGCCTACGAGCAGTACTTC. Its protein is CASSRGTAYEQYF. The full variable domain, completed using reference TRBV19 and TRBJ2-7, is DGGITQSPKYLFRKEGQNVTLSCEQNLNHDAMYWYRQDPGQGLRLIYYSQIVNDFQKGDIAEGYSVSREKKESFPLTVTSAQKNPTAFYLCASSRGTAYEQYFGPGTRLTVT.

The chain is built from TRBV11-2 and TRBJ2-3; TRBD2 aligns across 8 bases. J lost 0 bases, V lost 8 bases, and 7 bases had no gene match. The germline CDR1 and CDR2 sequences are SGHAT and FQNNGV. The CDR3 covers 15 residues. The CDR3 DNA follows: TGTGCCAGCCAAACCGGGACTAGGAGCACAGATACGCAGTATTTT. Its translation is CASQTGTRSTDTQYF. The entire variable domain, with the rest obtained from reference TRBV11-2 and TRBJ2-3, is as follows: EAGVAQSPRYKIIEKRQSVAFWCNPISGHATLYWYQQILGQGPKLLIQFQNNGVVDDSQLPKDRFSAERLKGVDSTLKIQPAKLEDSAVYLCASQTGTRSTDTQYFGPGTRLTVL.

The table lists this clone with a few counts. The chain joins TRBV29-1 to TRBJ1-2; 10 nucleotides agree with TRBD1. V gave up 6 bases and J gave up 3 bases; unmatched junction bases: 7. CDR1 and CDR2 (germline): SQVTM, ANQGSEA. The length of the CDR3 is 14 residues. CDR3 protein: CSVGQTGGYYGYTF. The DNA for the CDR3 is TGCAGCGTGGGTCAGACAGGGGGCTACTATGGCTACACCTTC. The variable domain in full, with the rest retrieved from reference TRBV29-1 and TRBJ1-2, is SAVISQKPSRDICQRGTSLTIQCQVDSQVTMMFWYRQQPGQSLTLIATANQGSEATYESGFVIDKFPISRPNLTFSTLTVSNMSPEDSSIYLCSVGQTGGYYGYTFGSGTRLTVV.

The chain is built from TRBV5-4 and TRBJ1-2, with 8 bases matching TRBD1. This CDR3 spans 15 amino acids. CDR1 and CDR2 from the germline V gene are SGHNT and YYREEE (reference sequence). V dropped 4 bases and J dropped 2; count of bases not matched to a gene: 7. CDR3 residues: CASSPSRTGNYGYTF. Here the CDR3 DNA reads TGTGCCAGCAGCCCCTCAAGGACAGGGAACTATGGCTACACCTTC. The full variable domain, rest sourced from reference TRBV5-4 and TRBJ1-2, is ETGVTQSPTHLIKTRGQQVTLRCSSQSGHNTVSWYQQALGQGPQFIFQYYREEENGRGNFPPRFSGLQFPNYSSELNVNALELDDSALYLCASSPSRTGNYGYTFGSGTRLTVV.

The chain combines TRBV11-1 with TRBJ1-2, with a tentative D call TRBD1 (6 bases). V gave up 2 bases and J gave up 4 bases, with 23 bases separating them. The germline gives CDR1 SGHAT, CDR2 FQDESV (reference sequence). This CDR3 comprises 18 residues. CDR3: CASSLRFDREQGSYGYTF. The CDR3 DNA is TGTGCCAGCAGCTTAAGATTTGATAGGGAACAGGGCTCCTATGGCTACACCTTC.

The rearrangement joins TRBV6-5 to TRBJ2-7, with TRBD1 identical over 8 bases. Losses at the gene ends were 2 bases for V and 4 bases for J; bases not matched to a gene: 4. Germline V CDR1 and CDR2: MNHEY, SVGAGI. CDR3 size: 14 residues. The CDR3 loop reads CASSYRDRTYEQYF. The CDR3, as DNA: TGTGCCAGCAGTTACCGGGACAGGACTTACGAGCAGTACTTC.

This rearrangement joins TRBV30 to TRBJ1-2; D might be TRBD1 (5 bases). Germline V gives CDR1 GTSNPN, CDR2 SVGIG (reference sequence). V was cut by 0 bases and J by 5 bases, with 13 bases left in between. This CDR3 has 14 amino acids. CDR3 region: CAWSVPGWTYGYTF. The CDR3 DNA sequence: TGTGCCTGGAGTGTACCAGGGTGGACATATGGCTACACCTTC.

The V call is TRBV30, the J call TRBJ2-3, with D tentatively TRBD1 or TRBD2 (5 bases each). There are 16 residues in the CDR3. The germline CDR1 and CDR2 sequences are GTSNPN and SVGIG (reference sequence). Trimming removed 3 bases at V and 2 bases at J, with 18 bases between. CDR3 region: CAWRPPGPPTTDTQYF. CDR3 sequence (DNA): TGTGCCTGGAGACCACCGGGACCACCCACCACAGATACGCAGTATTTT. Combining the CDR3 with reference TRBV30 and TRBJ2-3 gives the whole variable domain SQTIHQWPATLVQPVGSPLSLECTVEGTSNPNLYWYRQAAGRGLQLLFYSVGIGQISSEVPQNLSASRPQDRQFILSSKKLLLSDSGFYLCAWRPPGPPTTDTQYFGPGTRLTVL.

This sequence joins TRBV7-3 and TRBJ2-3; a weak D match, TRBD1 (6 bases). Germline V gene data show CDR1 as SGHTA and CDR2 as FQGTGA. The CDR3 covers 15 residues. V was shortened by 6 bases and J by 3 bases, with 16 bases between the two germline ends. CDR3 in DNA: TGTGCCAGCAGTTTAGGACAGCCCGGGACAGATACGCAGTATTTT. This translates into CASSLGQPGTDTQYF.

The J gene is TRBJ2-3, the V gene TRBV2, with D maybe TRBD2 (6 bases). Per the germline V gene, CDR1 is SNHLY and CDR2 is FYNNEI. The CDR3 runs 16 residues. V lost 10 bases and J lost 1, with 21 bases in between. CDR3 sequence reads: CAINPIQGGGTDTQYF. The CDR3 bases are TGTGCCATCAACCCAATCCAGGGCGGGGGCACAGATACGCAGTATTTT.

This rearrangement joins TRBV5-1 to TRBJ2-3; tentatively, D is TRBD1 (6 bases). This CDR3 comprises 15 residues. Germline CDR1 reads SGHRS; CDR2 reads YFSETQ. V lost 2 bases and J 4 bases, leaving 14 bases between the germline ends. The CDR3 loop is CASSFRGIAPDTQYF. The DNA for the CDR3 is TGCGCCAGCAGCTTTAGGGGGATTGCCCCAGATACGCAGTATTTT.

This chain uses TRBV4-1 with TRBJ2-1, with 12 positions matching TRBD2. The CDR3 has 16 amino acids. Germline assignment: CDR1 MGHRA and CDR2 YSYEKL. J lost 6 bases, V lost 2 bases, and 5 bases had no gene match. Here the CDR3 reads CASSQSQLAGGNEQFF. The CDR3 coding sequence is TGCGCCAGCAGCCAATCCCAACTAGCGGGGGGCAATGAGCAGTTCTTC.

As concerns this clone: The same CDR3 arises from other DNA sequences in this sample as well. J is TRBJ2-7 and V is TRBV7-9; 7 nucleotides align to TRBD1. Germline lookup yields CDR1 SEHNR and CDR2 FQNEAQ (reference sequence). V dropped 3 bases and J dropped 2; count of bases not matched to a gene: 1. The CDR3 sequence is 13 residues long. The CDR3 spells CASSLDRPYEQYF. The CDR3 DNA sequence: TGTGCCAGCAGCTTGGACAGGCCCTACGAGCAGTACTTC.

The V call is TRBV6-1, the J call TRBJ2-7, with D tentatively TRBD2 (5 bases). Germline CDR1 is MNHNS and CDR2 is SASEGT. Trimming shortened V by 4 bases and J by 5 bases, and 9 bases separated the two germline ends. The CDR3 extends over 12 amino acids. CDR3 DNA sequence: TGTGCCAGCAGTGTCCTGAGGGACGAGCAGTACTTC. It yields the protein CASSVLRDEQYF.

The chain employs TRBV30 and TRBJ1-3; 8 nucleotides agree with TRBD1. Germline CDR1 is GTSNPN and CDR2 is SVGIG (reference sequence). This CDR3 comprises 14 residues. Germline trimming cut 5 bases from V and 2 bases from J; bases unmatched to any gene: 5. This chain's CDR3 is CAWAYRGTGNTIYF. In DNA, the CDR3 is TGTGCCTGGGCTTACAGGGGGACTGGAAACACCATATATTTT.

The gene calls are TRBV30 and TRBJ2-3; D is possibly TRBD2 (5 bases). The CDR3 covers 13 residues. V was trimmed by 8 bases and J by 6 bases, leaving 18 bases between them. Germline lookup yields CDR1 GTSNPN and CDR2 SVGIG (reference sequence). In DNA, the CDR3 is TGTGCCCGGGAATTGCGTACGGGGGATACGCAGTATTTT. Its translation: CARELRTGDTQYF. The full variable domain, with the rest looked up from reference TRBV30 and TRBJ2-3, is SQTIHQWPATLVQPVGSPLSLECTVEGTSNPNLYWYRQAAGRGLQLLFYSVGIGQISSEVPQNLSASRPQDRQFILSSKKLLLSDSGFYLCARELRTGDTQYFGPGTRLTVL.